This T cell receptor (beta chain) was captured by sequencing in a study of blood T cell repertoires in COVID-19. As for the study in general: Specimens from acute and convalescent COVID-19 originated in the United States, Italy and Spain.

Profiled with immunoSEQ multiplex PCR; TCRdb holds only in-frame clones, not every one. The data hold over 250,000 clones, with over 75% observed a single time. This study enrolled people aged roughly 18 to 90 from about 24 US geographic areas. The study assigned cohorts using participant-reported clinical history. All recovered Cohort 3 donors got two negative PCRs, got clearance, or saw symptom resolution. This receptor was taken from a woman under 30 who had recovered from COVID-19. The sequenced sample was PBMCs or T cells enriched from blood (not recorded which).

The CDR3 loop reads CASSTFSTGFGSPLHF. The CDR3 region has the DNA TGTGCCAGCAGCACCTTTTCTACAGGGTTTGGGTCACCCCTCCACTTT. The chain couples TRBV7-9 to TRBJ1-6; the D gene is possibly TRBD1 (6 bases). Looked up from germline, CDR1 is SEHNR and CDR2 is FQNEAQ (reference sequence). The CDR3 loop spans 16 amino acids. The V gene lost 5 bases and the J gene lost 10 bases, with 21 bases spanning the gap.